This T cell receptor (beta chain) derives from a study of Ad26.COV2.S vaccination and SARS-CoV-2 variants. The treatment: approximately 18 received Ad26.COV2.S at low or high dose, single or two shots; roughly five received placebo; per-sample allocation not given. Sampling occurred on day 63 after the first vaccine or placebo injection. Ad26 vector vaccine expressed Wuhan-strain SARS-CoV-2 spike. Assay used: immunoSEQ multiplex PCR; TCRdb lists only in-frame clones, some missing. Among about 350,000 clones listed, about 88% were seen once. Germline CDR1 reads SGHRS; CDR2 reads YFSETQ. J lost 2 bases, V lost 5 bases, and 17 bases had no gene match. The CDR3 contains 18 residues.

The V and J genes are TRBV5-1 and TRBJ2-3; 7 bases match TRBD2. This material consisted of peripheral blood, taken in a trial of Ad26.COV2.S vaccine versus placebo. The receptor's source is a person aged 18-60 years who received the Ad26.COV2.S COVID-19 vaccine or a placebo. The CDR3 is CASRFGLVGLGYTDTQYF. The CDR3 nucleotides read TGCGCCAGCAGATTCGGACTAGTAGGACTAGGGTACACAGATACGCAGTATTTT.